A single T cell receptor (beta chain) is shown here with its context. These data belong to a study of blood T cell repertoires in COVID-19. Study-wide context: Samples of COVID-19 (acute and convalescent) were obtained from the United States, Italy and Spain.

How the authors handled the data: Counts of nucleated cells, estimated from reference gene primer amplification, were obtained. Profiled with immunoSEQ multiplex PCR; TCRdb holds only in-frame clones, not every one. The D gene and trimming were derived from the DNA, and the V and J assignments and clone size from that table. This sample has some 300,000 clones, with 89% found just once. This CDR3 has 16 amino acids. Two negative PCRs, clearance, or symptom resolution were required of recovered Cohort 3 donors. The chain uses TRBV21-1 and TRBJ1-5. TRBV21-1 is recorded as a pseudogene. The TCR was taken from a middle-aged woman who had recovered from COVID-19. The sequenced sample consisted of PBMCs or T cells enriched from blood (not recorded which). This chain's CDR3 is CASSKTRGGGNQPQHF. The CDR3 DNA is TGTGCCAGCAGCAAAACGCGGGGAGGAGGCAATCAGCCCCAGCATTTT.